The clone carrying this T cell receptor beta chain was seen a handful of times. What it recognizes is unknown. Libraries from naive CD8 cells were generated from about 20,000 to 1,000,000 sorted cells (with 10%, 30% or 50% RNA). Preparation methods for the bulk TCR libraries were those previously described, with listed TCR primers. TCRdb ran MiXCR on the PCR reads and lists one entry per CDR3 protein. Among hundreds of thousands of distinct CDR3 sequences listed, about 23% were seen once. Looked up from germline, CDR1 is SGHDN and CDR2 is FVKESK. Deletions cut 0 bases from V and 4 bases from J, with 15 bases between. There are 16 residues in the CDR3. This record comes from a study of molecular identifiers for immune sequencing clone quantification. Overall study results and limits: Whereas naive cells kept under 1% of molecules in clones above 20 RNA copies, such clones held over 98% in effectors.

This sequence was found in a human donor in good health. Some libraries in this study had Jurkat cell RNA spiked in. Material: naive CD8+ T cells from blood, with Jurkat cell RNA spiked in. Subset noted: FACS-sorted CD8+CD4-CCR7+CD45RA+ naive T cells. J is TRBJ1-1 and V is TRBV14; D perhaps matches TRBD1 (5 bases). CDR3 nucleotides: TGTGCCAGCAGCCAAGATATAAGGGGCGGTGGCACTGAAGCTTTCTTT. It encodes CASSQDIRGGGTEAFF.